These 8 T cell receptor beta chains were all obtained from the same sample, sequenced in a study of cytomegalovirus exposure and HLA in healthy donors. Use of 60 Vbeta and 13 Jbeta primers characterized the PCR. Libraries were prepared by immunoSEQ multiplex PCR; TCRdb keeps only in-frame clonotypes and omits some of them. The table lists some 160,000 clones, 70% to 85% of them singletons. The specimen sequenced was PBMCs. These receptor sequences come from a woman in her 40s in good health and CMV-seronegative.

The rearrangement links TRBV19 to TRBJ1-2, with D tentatively TRBD1 (5 bases). Germline V gene data show CDR1 as LNHDA and CDR2 as SQIVND (reference sequence). This CDR3 has 14 residues. Trimming took 7 bases from V and 2 from J, leaving 14 bases between them. The DNA of the CDR3 is TGTGCCAGTACCCCATTAGGGGTGAACTATGGCTACACCTTC. Protein sequence: CASTPLGVNYGYTF. Combining the CDR3 with reference TRBV19 and TRBJ1-2 gives the whole variable domain DGGITQSPKYLFRKEGQNVTLSCEQNLNHDAMYWYRQDPGQGLRLIYYSQIVNDFQKGDIAEGYSVSREKKESFPLTVTSAQKNPTAFYLCASTPLGVNYGYTFGSGTRLTVV.

The CDR3 loop is CSVEWRGEQYF. The CDR3 DNA sequence: TGCAGCGTTGAATGGAGGGGCGAGCAGTACTTC. This chain connects TRBV29-1 to TRBJ2-7; a possible D gene is TRBD2 (6 bases). CDR1 is SQVTM, CDR2 ANQGSEA, per germline. CDR3 length: 11 residues. V was trimmed by 2 bases and J by 6 bases, leaving 8 bases between them.

The chain couples TRBV15 to TRBJ2-2, with D maybe TRBD2 (6 bases). The germline CDR1 and CDR2 sequences are LNHNV and YYDKDF (reference sequence). Trimming left V 1 base short and J 4 bases short, with 13 bases between. This CDR3 is 16 amino acids long. The CDR3 spells CATSRGAGRLTGELFF. In nucleotides, the CDR3 is TGTGCCACCAGCAGAGGGGCAGGGAGGCTCACCGGGGAGCTGTTTTTT.

The genes are TRBV4-1 and TRBJ2-3; 8 bases fit TRBD2. The CDR3 runs 15 residues. The trim removed 3 bases at V and 2 bases at J, leaving 4 bases unmatched. In germline, CDR1 is MGHRA, CDR2 YSYEKL. The chain's CDR3 is CASSQVSGVTDTQYF. CDR3 in DNA: TGCGCCAGCAGCCAGGTTAGCGGGGTCACAGATACGCAGTATTTT.

This chain links TRBV7-2 with TRBJ2-1, with 8 positions matching TRBD2. V lost 3 bases, J lost 4 bases, and 5 bases stayed unmatched. This CDR3 spans 15 amino acids. In germline, CDR1 is SGHTA, CDR2 FQGNSA. The CDR3 here is CASSFRAGEYNEQFF. DNA of the CDR3: TGTGCCAGCAGCTTCCGAGCGGGAGAATACAATGAGCAGTTCTTC.

The rearrangement uses TRBV29-1 and TRBJ2-7; D is possibly TRBD2 (5 bases). This CDR3 comprises 13 residues. Trimming stripped 7 bases from V and 5 bases from J, with 18 bases between. Looked up from germline, CDR1 is SQVTM and CDR2 is ANQGSEA. CDR3 sequence reads: CSAQLGGNNEQYF. Here the CDR3 DNA reads TGCAGCGCCCAACTAGGAGGTAACAACGAGCAGTACTTC.

The chain joins TRBV4-2 to TRBJ2-1; 9 nucleotides agree with TRBD2. Germline-derived CDR1 and CDR2 are LGHNA and YNFKEQ. Germline trimming cut 0 bases from V and 8 bases from J; bases unmatched to any gene: 8. This CDR3 is 16 amino acids long. CDR3 sequence: CASSQEISGSKDEQFF. DNA for the CDR3: TGTGCCAGCAGCCAAGAAATTAGCGGGAGTAAGGATGAGCAGTTCTTC.

The chain links TRBV12-5 to TRBJ2-7; maybe TRBD2 (6 bases). This CDR3 is built from 13 residues. The germline gives CDR1 LGHNT, CDR2 FRNRAP. V was pared by 0 bases and J by 6 bases, with 9 bases between. The CDR3 loop reads CASGLVGGSEQYF. CDR3 DNA sequence: TGTGCTAGTGGTTTGGTCGGGGGAAGCGAGCAGTACTTC.